These 27 T cell receptor beta chains came from one sample sequenced in a study of blood T cell repertoires in COVID-19 (dated by TCRdb to between 2020 and 2021). To prepare the library, the immunoSEQ multiplex PCR assay was applied. The source is immuneACCESS, and TCRdb retained only in-frame sequences with V and J called. Part of the clones is not carried over; for the studies checked, unresolved V genes explain less than half of this, and the remainder is unexplained. The sample has about 270,000 clones on record, about four fifths of them singletons. 2.5% to 3% of the sample belongs to the ten largest clones. The sample consisted of peripheral blood. The receptors come from a woman aged 55-70 years with active or convalescent COVID-19.

The CDR3: CASSLVRRDSHGDTQYF. In nucleotides, the CDR3 is TGTGCCAGCAGCTTAGTGCGCCGGGACTCCCATGGGGATACGCAGTATTTT. The chain recombines TRBV7-9 with TRBJ2-3, with a possible D match to TRBD2 (6 bases). CDR1 SEHNR and CDR2 FQNEAQ come from the germline V gene (reference sequence). This CDR3 contains 17 residues. V gave up 1 base and J gave up 6 bases, with 20 bases separating them.

The chain employs TRBV7-9 and TRBJ1-2; TRBD1 matches at 12 bases. Germline V gives CDR1 SEHNR, CDR2 FQNEAQ (reference sequence). This CDR3 is built from 16 residues. Unmatched junction bases numbered 8, after V lost 5 bases and J lost 4 bases. The DNA of the CDR3 is TGTGCCAGCAGCCCCACCGGGACAGGGGGCATCTATGGCTACACCTTC. This codes for CASSPTGTGGIYGYTF.

The J gene is TRBJ2-7, the V gene TRBV5-5; 9 bases line up with TRBD1. J was trimmed by 6 bases and V by 0 bases; bases with no gene match: 4. Germline V gene lookup returns CDR1 SGHKS and CDR2 YYEKEE (reference sequence). There are 14 residues in the CDR3. CDR3 in amino acids: CASSLEGQGTEQYF. In nucleotides, the CDR3 is TGTGCCAGCAGCTTGGAGGGACAGGGAACCGAGCAGTACTTC.

The count of this clone is one. V usage is TRBV11-2 and J usage is TRBJ2-1, with 8 bases fitting TRBD1. Per the germline V gene, CDR1 is SGHAT and CDR2 is FQNNGV. The CDR3 is made up of 15 amino acids. With 3 bases clipped from V and 7 bases from J, the junction kept 8 bases outside the gene matches. In DNA form, the CDR3 reads TGTGCCAGCAGCTTTCGGACAGGGACTTATAATGAGCAGTTCTTC. Residues: CASSFRTGTYNEQFF.

The rearrangement joins TRBV2 to TRBJ2-3, with 8 bases aligning to TRBD2. The length of the CDR3 is 15 residues. Germline loops: CDR1 SNHLY, CDR2 FYNNEI. J was trimmed by 4 bases and V by 6 bases; bases with no gene match: 9. Here the CDR3 DNA reads TGTGCCAGCAGCCCGGCGAGCGGGGGAGCAGATACGCAGTATTTT. This codes for CASSPASGGADTQYF.

This clone was picked up one time. This sequence joins TRBV3-1 (or the pseudogene TRBV3-2) and TRBJ1-3, with D perhaps TRBD1 (5 bases). The CDR3 spans 13 residues. Germline CDR1 and CDR2: LGHDT and YNNKEL (reference sequence). The V gene lost 1 base and the J gene lost 4 bases, with 5 bases spanning the gap. CDR3 amino acids: CASSQGQGNTIYF. The CDR3 nucleotides read TGTGCCAGCAGCCAAGGACAGGGAAACACCATATATTTT.

The chain uses TRBV25-1 and TRBJ1-2; 11 bases agree with TRBD1. The V and J ends lost 8 bases and 7 bases, in that order; junction bases with no gene match: 6. Germline V gene sequence: CDR1 MGHDK, CDR2 SYGVNS. The CDR3 consists of 13 residues. CDR3 in DNA: TGTGCCAGCGCCCGGACAGGGGGCGGTGGCTACACCTTC. Its protein is CASARTGGGGYTF.

This chain connects TRBV19 to TRBJ1-6, with no clear D. Germline-derived CDR1 and CDR2 are LNHDA and SQIVND (reference sequence). Trimming removed 9 bases at V and 0 bases at J, with 15 bases between. This CDR3 has 16 amino acids. The CDR3 loop is CASDAGRSSYNSPLHF. CDR3 in DNA: TGTGCCAGCGACGCGGGCCGGAGCTCCTATAATTCACCCCTCCACTTT.

The chain is built from TRBV5-8 and TRBJ2-1; 9 nucleotides agree with TRBD2. The CDR3 is 14 residues long. Per the germline V gene, CDR1 is SGHTS and CDR2 is YDEGEE. Trimming removed 6 bases from V and 4 bases from J; junction bases left unmatched: 5. This CDR3 reads CASTLAGRYNEQFF. The DNA for the CDR3 is TGTGCCAGCACCCTAGCGGGGAGATACAATGAGCAGTTCTTC.

The rearrangement joins TRBV18 to TRBJ1-1; TRBD1 might be the D (5 bases). The V end lost 1 base, the J end lost 6 bases, and 6 bases lay between the germline ends. This CDR3 region has 12 residues. The germline gives CDR1 KGHSH, CDR2 LQKENI. CDR3 sequence: CASSPLTAEAFF. CDR3 DNA: TGTGCCAGCTCACCACTGACAGCTGAAGCTTTCTTT.

For this clone: Mismatch with germline at one junction end may stem from a read error. The V gene is TRBV29-1, the J gene TRBJ1-1; a weak D match, TRBD1 (5 bases). Germline values: CDR1 SQVTM, CDR2 ANQGSEA. The CDR3 runs to 12 residues. The DNA for the CDR3 is TGCAGCGCCCGGGACTCGAACACTGAAGTTTTCTTT. Translating it yields CSARDSNTEVFF.

The rearrangement links TRBV2 to TRBJ1-1; TRBD1 might be the D (5 bases). Germline V lookup: CDR1 SNHLY, CDR2 FYNNEI. This CDR3 spans 15 amino acids. Trimming pared 4 bases from V and 6 bases from J, leaving 18 bases between. CDR3 sequence reads: CASSGGQGIVAEAFF. In nucleotides, the CDR3 is TGTGCCAGCAGTGGTGGGCAGGGTATAGTCGCTGAAGCTTTCTTT.

V usage is TRBV9 and J usage is TRBJ1-5, with D unresolved. Germline V gene lookup returns CDR1 SGDLS and CDR2 YYNGEE. The V and J ends lost 0 bases and 2 bases respectively, with 12 bases between them. The CDR3 is 16 amino acids. The CDR3 coding sequence is TGTGCCAGCAGCGTAGTTCACCGCCGGTGCAATCAGCCCCAGCATTTT. Translation: CASSVVHRRCNQPQHF.

This clone showed up just once. The chain carries TRBV5-6 and TRBJ2-1; tentative D call: TRBD2 (5 bases). V lost 7 bases to trimming and J lost 3 bases, with 11 bases between them. Germline-derived CDR1 and CDR2 are SGHDT and YYEEEE. The CDR3 length is 13 residues. The CDR3 reads CASSPGNYNEQFF. The CDR3 nucleotides read TGTGCCAGCTCCCCGGGGAACTACAATGAGCAGTTCTTC. The full variable domain, completed using reference TRBV5-6 and TRBJ2-1, is DAGVTQSPTHLIKTRGQQVTLRCSPKSGHDTVSWYQQALGQGPQFIFQYYEEEERQRGNFPDRFSGHQFPNYSSELNVNALLLGDSALYLCASSPGNYNEQFFGPGTRLTVL.

The chain uses TRBV5-1 and TRBJ1-6; no definite D call. There are 13 residues in the CDR3. V gave up 0 bases and J gave up 8 bases, with 6 bases separating them. Germline CDR1 is SGHRS and CDR2 is YFSETQ. CDR3 amino acids: CASSLDRDSPLHF. The CDR3 DNA reads as TGCGCCAGCAGCTTGGATCGCGATTCACCCCTCCACTTT.

The V call is TRBV27, the J call TRBJ2-7; 9 positions match TRBD1. Looked up from germline, CDR1 is MNHEY and CDR2 is SMNVEV (reference sequence). V lost 4 bases and J lost 1; bases outside the gene matches: 2. The CDR3 runs to 14 residues. The CDR3 nucleotides are TGTGCCAGCAGTTGGGGGACAGGGTCCTACGAGCAGTACTTC. The encoded protein is CASSWGTGSYEQYF.

V usage is TRBV2 and J usage is TRBJ2-7, with 12 bases identical to TRBD1. V gave up 7 bases and J gave up 3 bases; unmatched junction bases: 4. This CDR3 has 14 amino acids. Germline V gene lookup returns CDR1 SNHLY and CDR2 FYNNEI. CDR3 nucleotides: TGTGCCAGCAAGGGACAGGGGGCGATCTACGAGCAGTACTTC. Its protein is CASKGQGAIYEQYF.

This clone came up a few times. This chain uses TRBV4-2 with TRBJ2-2; the match to TRBD2 covers 14 bases. The CDR3 runs to 16 residues. Trimming took 11 bases from V and 0 from J; bases not matched to a gene: 5. Germline CDR1 is LGHNA and CDR2 is YNFKEQ. CDR3 coding DNA: TGTGCCGCCCGGACTAGCGGGGGGCCGAACACCGGGGAGCTGTTTTTT. Its protein product is CAARTSGGPNTGELFF.

The chain combines TRBV6-1 with TRBJ1-2; D ambiguous. The CDR3 spans 17 residues. The germline V and J ends were trimmed by 2 bases and 0 bases, with 16 bases remaining between them. Looked up from germline, CDR1 is MNHNS and CDR2 is SASEGT. The CDR3 region has the DNA TGTGCCAGCAGTGAATTGCAGTTTTTACCTTCTAACTATGGCTACACCTTC. Amino acid sequence: CASSELQFLPSNYGYTF.

The chain joins TRBV3-1 (or the pseudogene TRBV3-2) to TRBJ1-5, with 8 nucleotides matching TRBD1. Germline V lookup: CDR1 LGHDT, CDR2 YNNKEL (reference sequence). V shed 1 base and J 4 bases; nucleotides not matched to a gene: 3. The length of the CDR3 is 15 residues. This chain's CDR3 is CASSQAGGQNQPQHF. The CDR3 nucleotides are TGTGCCAGCAGCCAAGCAGGGGGCCAGAATCAGCCCCAGCATTTT.

This clone was seen more than once but under ten times. V and J are TRBV19 and TRBJ1-2, with 11 bases that match TRBD1. The CDR3 runs 13 residues. V was clipped by 6 bases and J by 14 bases; unmatched bases: 11. Germline CDR1 reads LNHDA; CDR2 reads SQIVND (reference sequence). CDR3 DNA sequence: TGTGCCAGTAGCGACCGGGACAGGGGGATCTGGACCTTC. Protein sequence: CASSDRDRGIWTF.

This chain joins TRBV11-2 and TRBJ2-7; the D gene is possibly TRBD1 (6 bases). From germline, CDR1 is SGHAT and CDR2 FQNNGV. This CDR3 has 14 residues. The ends were cut back, 2 bases at V and 6 bases at J, with 14 bases in the middle. The CDR3 DNA sequence: TGTGCCAGCAGCTTATCCAGGGGCCCAATCGAGCAGTACTTC. Its protein is CASSLSRGPIEQYF.

This clone was seen once. The chain couples TRBV7-8 to TRBJ2-1, with 7 bases identical to TRBD2. In germline, CDR1 is SGHVS, CDR2 FQNEAQ. With V trimmed by 3 bases and J by 7 bases, 9 bases remained unmatched. The CDR3 runs to 15 residues. CDR3 in amino acids: CASSFLAVVGNEQFF. Written as DNA, the CDR3 is TGTGCCAGCAGCTTCCTAGCGGTTGTGGGAAATGAGCAGTTCTTC.

This chain uses TRBV18 with TRBJ1-3; 9 nucleotides match TRBD1. CDR1 is KGHSH, CDR2 LQKENI, per germline. Trimming cost V 4 bases and J 4 bases; bases outside gene matches: 8. This CDR3 contains 16 residues. The chain's CDR3 is CASSQTGGQIGNTIYF. The DNA for the CDR3 is TGTGCCAGCTCACAAACAGGGGGCCAAATCGGAAACACCATATATTTT.

CDR3 protein: CASSEALASTDTQYF. In DNA form, the CDR3 reads TGTGCCAGCAGTGAAGCCCTAGCAAGCACAGATACGCAGTATTTT. The chain joins TRBV2 to TRBJ2-3; a weak D match, TRBD2 (5 bases). Between the trimmed V and J ends, which lost 0 bases and 0 bases, there was a span of 7 bases. The CDR3 is made up of 15 amino acids. Per the germline V gene, CDR1 is SNHLY and CDR2 is FYNNEI.

V gene TRBV18 combines with J gene TRBJ1-1, with 7 bases that match TRBD1. The CDR3 covers 13 residues. The V gene end was trimmed by 4 bases and the J gene end by 4 bases; junction bases not matched to a gene: 3. Germline V gene lookup returns CDR1 KGHSH and CDR2 LQKENI. CDR3 bases: TGTGCCAGCTCACAAGACAGGGCCACTGAAGCTTTCTTT. Protein product: CASSQDRATEAFF.

CDR3 amino acids: CASSFRDRGNEQFF. DNA of the CDR3: TGTGCCAGCAGCTTCCGGGACAGGGGCAATGAGCAGTTCTTC. J is TRBJ2-1 and V is TRBV5-4; TRBD1 agrees at 10 bases. Per germline, CDR1 SGHNT and CDR2 YYREEE (reference sequence). This CDR3 is built from 14 residues. J was trimmed by 6 bases and V by 2 bases; bases with no gene match: 2.